The following is a TCR beta chain sequence with its context. Many counts were recorded for this clonotype. The antigen this receptor binds is unknown. Base qualities are not at hand, and no much larger clone is one base apart. The library was obtained by multiplex PCR. Data came from an Illumina HiSeq 2500. TCRbeta libraries were constructed through three rounds of nested PCR with primers (Table S4) according to protocols modified from ARM-PCR. Before sequencing, PCR products in the 200-500 bp range were cut out of the gel and cleaned up using the QIAquick gel extraction kit. As for how the authors treated the data: Trimmomatic was used to clean the reads, FLASH merged the cleaned reads into complete CDR3 sequences, and MiTCR assigned the sequences to V(D)J germline segments. Clonal diversity was calculated as the inverse Simpson's index using VDJtools. A read counted as productive if the sequence was in-frame and lacked a premature stop codon. The public reads were run again by TCRdb, first through fastp at Q25 and then through MiXCR, and only productive beta chains were kept. Duplicate CDR3 protein sequences are folded into a single record with the most common DNA and genes. TCRdb, rather than the study authors, made the V and J calls. This sample has more than 55,000 distinct CDR3 sequences in its table, and approximately 73% of those were observed once. Of the sample, roughly 45% is held by the ten largest clones.

RNA was isolated from bulk, unsorted tissue, and RNA quality was assessed with a NanoDrop ND-1000 and an Agilent 2100. Normal lung samples were distant non-tumor tissue taken more than 3 cm from the tumor edge. The donors were newly diagnosed lung cancer patients admitted for thoracic surgery in China from August to November 2014 who had not received prior chemotherapy. Anyone who had undergone radiotherapy or chemotherapy before, or who had another cancer at the same time, was left out of the study. Pieces of surgical tissue measuring roughly 1-2.2 cm3 were kept in RNAlater solution and held at -80 degrees C until needed. The germline V gene sets CDR1 to SNHLY and CDR2 to FYNNEI. The germline V and J ends show losses of 2 bases and 1 base respectively, and no gene match explains 9 bases of the junction. Including the terminal cysteine and phenylalanine, the CDR3 comprises 17 residues. Of all the DNA, just the CDR3 is kept, 51 bases in frame from base 1.

This entry belongs to a study of tumor and adjacent non-tumor tissue in lung cancer (dated by TCRdb to between 2018 and 2020). Regarding the study in general: By cancer type, the cohort comprised eleven to twelve adenocarcinoma patients, 2 squamous cell carcinoma patients and 1 small cell lung cancer patient. Using bulk TCRbeta repertoires from around 15 lung cancer patients, the study set lung tumor tissue side by side with matched distant non-tumor lung tissue. In total, sequencing yielded 125,075,908 productive TCRbeta reads, which works out to an average of approximately 4.1 million reads per sample. TCRbeta CDR3 sequencing was performed on thirty paired specimens, with one tumor sample and one normal lung sample collected per patient. The 15 or so patients were aged about 30 to 76 years, included around ten men and 5 women, and had TNM stage I to III disease.

Overall study outcomes, separate from this receptor: Significantly higher TCR diversity was found in younger patients, and higher tumor TCR diversity was associated with shorter overall and disease-free survival. In normal lung, the top 100 clones accounted for a significantly larger cumulative share of the repertoire than in tumor tissue. Neither the sequencing platform nor unique molecular identifiers are mentioned in the methods. Peripheral blood was not sequenced, so blood TCRbeta repertoires were not examined in the lung cancer patients of the study. Tumor tissue showed significantly greater TCR diversity (inverse Simpson) than normal lung tissue (about 410 vs 180, P = 0.0075, Mann-Whitney U test). Only around 14 patients were in the cohort, and the authors stated that larger samples and more detailed clinical data are needed.

Sequenced input: distant non-tumor lung tissue. In this chain, TRBV2 is recombined with TRBJ2-3, with TRBD1 identical over 7 junction bases. This TCR came from a man in his 60s with non-small cell lung cancer. The DNA reads as follows: TGTGCCAGCAGTGAAACCCGTGCAGGGGGAGGCACAGATACGCAGTATTTT. This translates into CASSETRAGGGTDTQYF.